These 18 T cell receptor beta chains originate from one sample sequenced in a study of Ad26.COV2.S vaccination and SARS-CoV-2 variants. Assay: immunoSEQ multiplex PCR; the TCRdb copy retains only in-frame clones and omits some. The sample consists of a few hundred thousand clones, approximately 92% of them appearing once. Specified treatment: 15 to 20 received Ad26.COV2.S at low or high dose, single or two shots; several received placebo; per-sample allocation not given. Specimens were obtained on day 63 following the first vaccine or placebo injection. The sequences come from peripheral blood, collected in a trial of Ad26.COV2.S vaccine versus placebo. These receptors all stem from a person between 18 and 59 years old who received the Ad26.COV2.S COVID-19 vaccine or a placebo.

The chain is built from TRBV2 and TRBJ2-3; 9 bases are a match to TRBD2. The germline gives CDR1 SNHLY, CDR2 FYNNEI. This CDR3 is 14 amino acids long. V shed 11 bases and J 2 bases; nucleotides not matched to a gene: 8. Written as DNA, the CDR3 is TGTGCCGGCGATGCGGGGGGGCACACAGATACGCAGTATTTT. Translation: CAGDAGGHTDTQYF.

This sequence joins TRBV28 and TRBJ1-2; TRBD1 matches at 8 bases. Per the germline V gene, CDR1 is MDHEN and CDR2 is SYDVKM. The CDR3 is 16 residues long. Unmatched junction bases numbered 9, after V lost 4 bases and J lost 2 bases. Here the CDR3 DNA reads TGTGCCAGCAGTTCCGGGACAGGTGAGACGAACTATGGCTACACCTTC. This codes for CASSSGTGETNYGYTF.

The V and J genes are TRBV3-1 (or the pseudogene TRBV3-2) and TRBJ2-7; D call uncertain. The CDR3 spans 15 residues. The V gene's germline CDR1 is LGHDT and CDR2 YNNKEL (reference sequence). V was clipped by 0 bases and J by 6 bases, with 15 bases between them. The CDR3 is CASSQDLRLLIEQYF. CDR3 bases: TGTGCCAGCAGCCAAGATTTACGACTCCTTATCGAGCAGTACTTC.

This chain joins TRBV13 and TRBJ1-3, with unresolved D. V dropped 0 bases and J dropped 0 bases, with 6 bases sitting between them. In germline, CDR1 is PRHDT, CDR2 FYEKMQ (reference sequence). There are 15 residues in the CDR3. CDR3 DNA: TGTGCCAGCAGCTTAGGTTGGGACTCTGGAAACACCATATATTTT. Protein sequence: CASSLGWDSGNTIYF.

This rearrangement joins TRBV19 to TRBJ2-2; 8 bases are shared with TRBD2. This CDR3 region has 17 residues. Germline V lookup: CDR1 LNHDA, CDR2 SQIVND (reference sequence). Trimming at V came to 3 bases and at J to 1 base, leaving 7 bases not matched to a gene. In DNA form, the CDR3 reads TGTGCCAGTAGTATTTATGGGACTAGTCTGAACACCGGGGAGCTGTTTTTT. Amino acids: CASSIYGTSLNTGELFF.

The chain recombines TRBV5-1 with TRBJ2-7; 9 bases line up with TRBD1. J was trimmed by 4 bases and V by 3 bases; bases with no gene match: 5. The CDR3 extends over 14 amino acids. CDR1 and CDR2 from the germline V gene are SGHRS and YFSETQ. CDR3 sequence reads: CASSSAGQGYEQYF. The CDR3 DNA sequence: TGCGCCAGCAGCTCCGCCGGACAGGGGTACGAGCAGTACTTC.

The chain uses TRBV19 and TRBJ1-5; D not certain. Between the trimmed V and J ends, which lost 1 base and 2 bases, there was a span of 12 bases. The CDR3 runs to 16 residues. The V gene's germline CDR1 is LNHDA and CDR2 SQIVND (reference sequence). The CDR3 region has the DNA TGTGCCAGTAGTATAGGGGTCCGCGGGGGCAATCAGCCCCAGCATTTT. Protein: CASSIGVRGGNQPQHF.

Of note for this clone: Other DNA sequences within the sample encode an identical CDR3. The J gene is TRBJ2-3, the V gene TRBV6-5, with D tentatively TRBD2 (5 bases). CDR1 and CDR2 from the germline V gene are MNHEY and SVGAGI. V lost 6 bases and J 1 base, leaving 11 bases between the germline ends. This CDR3 comprises 14 residues. The CDR3 sequence: CASRRTSGTDTQYF. The CDR3 DNA reads as TGTGCCAGCAGGAGGACTTCCGGCACAGATACGCAGTATTTT.

V and J are TRBV18 and TRBJ2-7, with a tentative D call TRBD1 (5 bases). Germline V gene data show CDR1 as KGHSH and CDR2 as LQKENI. The CDR3 contains 13 residues. V lost 6 bases, J lost 5 bases, and 14 bases lay in between. The CDR3 is CASSIRQTDEQYF. CDR3 nucleotide sequence: TGTGCCAGCTCCATAAGGCAGACAGACGAGCAGTACTTC. Using reference TRBV18 and TRBJ2-7 for the parts outside the CDR3, the full variable domain is NAGVMQNPRHLVRRRGQEARLRCSPMKGHSHVYWYRQLPEEGLKFMVYLQKENIIDESGMPKERFSAEFPKEGPSILRIQQVVRGDSAAYFCASSIRQTDEQYFGPGTRLTVT.

The chain is built from TRBV6-2 or TRBV6-3 and TRBJ2-7, with D possibly TRBD1 on 5 matching bases. Germline lookup yields CDR1 MNHEY and CDR2 SVGEGT. The CDR3 totals 18 residues. V was cut by 2 bases and J by 0 bases, with 20 bases left in between. Here the CDR3 reads CASSYELTGPYLSYEQYF. CDR3 DNA: TGTGCCAGCAGTTACGAGCTTACAGGCCCTTACCTCTCCTACGAGCAGTACTTC.

The rearrangement links TRBV5-6 to TRBJ2-3; TRBD2 matches at 15 bases. The CDR3 has 18 amino acids. The germline V gene has CDR1 SGHDT and CDR2 YYEEEE. Trimming took 4 bases from V and 3 from J; bases not matched to a gene: 9. CDR3 protein: CASSLRTSGGAGTDTQYF. The DNA for the CDR3 is TGTGCCAGCAGCCTTCGGACTAGCGGGGGGGCTGGGACAGATACGCAGTATTTT.

The chain joins TRBV3-1 (or the pseudogene TRBV3-2) to TRBJ2-1, with 12 nucleotides matching TRBD2. The CDR3 runs 18 residues. The V segment lost 4 bases and the J segment 0 bases; nucleotides outside the gene matches: 7. Germline V gene lookup returns CDR1 LGHDT and CDR2 YNNKEL (reference sequence). The CDR3 is CASSRGLAGYRSYNEQFF. The CDR3 DNA follows: TGTGCCAGCAGCCGCGGACTAGCGGGGTACCGCTCCTACAATGAGCAGTTCTTC.

In its sample, this clone was seen once. The V and J genes are TRBV13 and TRBJ2-1; TRBD2 is a possible D gene (5 bases). The CDR3 runs 15 residues. Germline CDR1 is PRHDT and CDR2 is FYEKMQ (reference sequence). Trimming took 5 bases from V and 8 from J, leaving 19 bases between them. The DNA for the CDR3 is TGTGCCAGCAGCGCCAAGGAGGTAGCCAGCTATGAGCAGTTCTTC. It yields the protein CASSAKEVASYEQFF.

This chain links TRBV30 with TRBJ2-5, with 10 bases lining up with TRBD2. J gave up 7 bases and V 0 bases, and 11 bases lay outside the gene matches. The CDR3 length is 16 residues. Germline CDR1 GTSNPN, CDR2 SVGIG (reference sequence). The CDR3 region is CAWSVRSSGGVGTQYF. The CDR3 bases are TGTGCCTGGAGTGTAAGGTCTAGCGGGGGTGTGGGGACCCAGTACTTC. Based on the CDR3 plus reference TRBV30 and TRBJ2-5, the full variable domain is SQTIHQWPATLVQPVGSPLSLECTVEGTSNPNLYWYRQAAGRGLQLLFYSVGIGQISSEVPQNLSASRPQDRQFILSSKKLLLSDSGFYLCAWSVRSSGGVGTQYFGPGTRLLVL.

As concerns this clone: Other DNA sequences in this sample translate to the same CDR3. This chain joins TRBV19 and TRBJ2-7; 7 bases align to TRBD2. With 1 base clipped from V and 2 bases from J, the junction kept 2 bases outside the gene matches. Germline-derived CDR1 and CDR2 are LNHDA and SQIVND (reference sequence). The CDR3 is 14 amino acids. In DNA, the CDR3 is TGTGCCAGTAGTATAGCGGGGGGAGCCTACGAGCAGTACTTC. Its translation: CASSIAGGAYEQYF.

This clone has just a few counts. The chain employs TRBV30 and TRBJ1-6; no definite D call. V lost 2 bases and J lost 8, with 16 bases in between. Germline assignment: CDR1 GTSNPN and CDR2 SVGIG (reference sequence). The CDR3 covers 15 residues. The CDR3 coding sequence is TGTGCCTGGAGTTTTGAGAGACTGGTCCATTCACCCCTCCACTTT. Translated, it gives CAWSFERLVHSPLHF.

The CDR3 DNA sequence: TGTGCCAGTAGTATTTTTTATAGTGGCTATGGCTACACCTTC. Translation: CASSIFYSGYGYTF. The chain recombines TRBV19 with TRBJ1-2; D gene uncertain. The CDR3 runs 14 residues. Germline V gene data show CDR1 as LNHDA and CDR2 as SQIVND (reference sequence). V gave up 3 bases and J gave up 4 bases, with 12 bases separating them.

The rearrangement links TRBV5-1 to TRBJ1-3; D possibly corresponds to TRBD1 (5 bases). Trimming shortened V by 3 bases and J by 0 bases, and 10 bases separated the two germline ends. There are 15 residues in the CDR3. The germline V gene encodes CDR1 SGHRS and CDR2 YFSETQ. In nucleotides, the CDR3 is TGCGCCAGCAGCTCGGGGGAAAGCTCTGGAAACACCATATATTTT. Its translation is CASSSGESSGNTIYF.